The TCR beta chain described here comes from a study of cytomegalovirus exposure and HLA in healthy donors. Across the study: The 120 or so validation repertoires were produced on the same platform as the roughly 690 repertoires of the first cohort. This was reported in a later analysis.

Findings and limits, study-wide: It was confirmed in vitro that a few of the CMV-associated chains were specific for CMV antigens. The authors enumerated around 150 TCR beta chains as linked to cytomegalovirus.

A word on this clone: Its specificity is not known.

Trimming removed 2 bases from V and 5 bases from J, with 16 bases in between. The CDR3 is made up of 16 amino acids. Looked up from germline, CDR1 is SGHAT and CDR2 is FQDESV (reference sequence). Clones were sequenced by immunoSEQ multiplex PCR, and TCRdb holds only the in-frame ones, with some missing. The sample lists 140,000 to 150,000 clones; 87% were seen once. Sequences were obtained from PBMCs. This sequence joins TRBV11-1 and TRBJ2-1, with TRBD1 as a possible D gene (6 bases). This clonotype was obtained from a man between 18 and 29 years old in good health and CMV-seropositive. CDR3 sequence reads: CASSLYSLGHNNEQFF. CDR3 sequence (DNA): TGTGCCAGCAGCTTATATTCCTTGGGACATAACAATGAGCAGTTCTTC.